This T cell receptor (beta chain) was captured in a study of blood T cell repertoires in COVID-19. Turning to the study itself: Researchers got acute and convalescent COVID-19 samples from the United States, Italy and Spain.

Using immunoSEQ multiplex PCR, the repertoire was profiled, and TCRdb retains in-frame clones only, with some absent. The sample lists 20,000 to 25,000 clones; roughly 90% were seen once. This clone is a singleton in its sample. Per the germline V gene, CDR1 is SGHNT and CDR2 is YENEEA. The CDR3 extends over 12 amino acids. Trimming shortened V by 4 bases and J by 8 bases, and 8 bases separated the two germline ends. The specimen sequenced was peripheral blood. The V and J genes are TRBV11-3 and TRBJ1-4; D remains ambiguous. This sequence was found in a human donor in a cohort sampled during active COVID-19. In DNA form, the CDR3 reads TGTGCCAGCAGCTCGGTAGCCGAAAAACTGTTTTTT. Translating gives CASSSVAEKLFF.